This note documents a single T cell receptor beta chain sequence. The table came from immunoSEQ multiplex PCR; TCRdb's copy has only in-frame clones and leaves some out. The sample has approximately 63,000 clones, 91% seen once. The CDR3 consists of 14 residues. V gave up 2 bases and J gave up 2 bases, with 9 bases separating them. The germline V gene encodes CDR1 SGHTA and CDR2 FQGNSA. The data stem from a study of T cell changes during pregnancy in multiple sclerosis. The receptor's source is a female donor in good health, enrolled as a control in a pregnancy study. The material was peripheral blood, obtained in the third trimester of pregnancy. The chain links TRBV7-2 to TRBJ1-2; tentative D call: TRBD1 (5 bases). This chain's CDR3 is CASSLIGGNYGYTF. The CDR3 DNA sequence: TGTGCCAGCAGCTTAATCGGGGGGAACTATGGCTACACCTTC.